This T cell receptor beta chain derives from a study of T-cell memory formation after mild COVID-19 (dated by TCRdb to 2020 to 2022). Context from the whole study: Most TCR sequence clusters were specific to one of the two donors. In a couple of donors, T-cell clones that expanded and contracted after mild COVID-19 were tracked by sequencing TCRalpha and TCRbeta repertoires over time. Two young, previously healthy adult volunteers made up the cohort, one male and one female. Broader findings and caveats from the paper: Clones contracting from day 15 to 85 had balanced CD4/CD8 phenotypes, while a second wave expanding from day 15 to 37 was biased towards CD4+. SARS-CoV-2 specificity was not confirmed for the second-wave clones peaking on day 37. Some responding clones were detected in pre-infection memory, which suggested that pre-existing cross-reactive memory T cells had joined the SARS-CoV-2 response. Contracting CD4+ clones appeared mostly in the CM and EM memory subsets, whereas CD8+ clones were enriched in EMRA. The study included only a couple of mild cases, and larger cohorts that include severe cases with pre-infection samples were judged to be necessary.

PBMCs were isolated by Ficoll-Paque density gradient centrifugation. As concerns this clonotype: Its antigen is currently not known. Base qualities were left out, and no much larger clone turns up one base away.

The sequencing machine was an Illumina NovaSeq 6000. Using 5'RACE with constant-segment primers, TCRalpha and TCRbeta cDNA libraries were constructed, with sample barcodes and unique molecular identifiers added in the process. RNA was extracted from every sample with Trizol reagent. Library amplification was performed in two PCR steps, and a second sample barcode and Illumina TruSeq adapters were introduced in the second step. Sequencing of libraries was performed on an Illumina NovaSeq with 2 x 150 bp paired-end reads. For the original study's pipeline: Reads were demultiplexed and collapsed into UMI-guided consensus sequences with migec v1.2.7. Using mixcr v2.1.11, the UMI consensuses were aligned to TRA and TRB V and J templates and assembled into clonotypes. Expanded or contracted clonotypes were those called significant by both edgeR and NoisET, with noise models trained on biological replicates. For edgeR calls, the thresholds were a false discovery rate-adjusted p below 0.01 and a log2 fold-change of 1. As an exploratory analysis of dynamics, max-normalized trajectories of the 1000 most abundant clonotypes were examined by PCA with hierarchical clustering. Each responding clone was given a CD4 or CD8 phenotype based on the CD4+ and CD8+ repertoires, which had been sequenced separately. Clones were called with MiXCR by TCRdb after fastp trimmed the public reads at Q25, and only in-frame beta chains were retained. Entries that share a CDR3 protein sequence are merged under the most common genes and DNA. TCRdb's processing, not the study's, gives the V and J calls here. This sample has around 120,000 distinct CDR3 sequences in its table, and about 16% of those were observed once. About 15% of the sample rests with the top ten.

V lost 6 bases and J lost 5 bases, and the count of bases not matched to a germline gene is 10. Its CDR3 holds 16 amino acids, cysteine through phenylalanine. The retained sequence is limited to the CDR3, 48 bases, with the frame set at the first base. Rearrangement joined TRBV12-3 or TRBV12-4 to TRBJ2-2, with 9 bases in between that match TRBD1. Sequences were obtained from PBMCs or a T cell subset sorted from them (not recorded which). This TCR came from an adult woman who had mild COVID-19 (a few samples of this study predate the infection). The sample titles of this study are shuffled in the database, so cell type and time point are left out; the donor was told from shared clones. This receptor has the CDR3 CASRDRDREETGELFF. The DNA sequence reads TGTGCCAGCAGGGACCGGGACAGGGAAGAAACCGGGGAGCTGTTTTTT.